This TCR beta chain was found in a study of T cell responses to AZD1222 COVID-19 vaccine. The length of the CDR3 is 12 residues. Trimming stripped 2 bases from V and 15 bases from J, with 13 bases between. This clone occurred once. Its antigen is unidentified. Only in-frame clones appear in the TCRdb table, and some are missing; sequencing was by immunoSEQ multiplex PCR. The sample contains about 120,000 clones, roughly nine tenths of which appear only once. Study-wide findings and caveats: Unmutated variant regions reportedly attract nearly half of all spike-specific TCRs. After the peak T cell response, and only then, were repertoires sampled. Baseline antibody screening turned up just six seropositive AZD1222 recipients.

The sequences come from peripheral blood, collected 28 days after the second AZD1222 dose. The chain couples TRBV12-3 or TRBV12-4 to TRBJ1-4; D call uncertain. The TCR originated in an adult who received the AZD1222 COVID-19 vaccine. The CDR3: CASSLTPELLFF. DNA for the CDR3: TGTGCCAGCAGTTTAACCCCTGAGTTGTTGTTTTTT.